Listed below are T cell receptor beta chains from one sample, sequenced in a study of control samples from healthy donors and cancer patients. Generated by immunoSEQ multiplex PCR, the TCRdb table keeps only in-frame clones and is missing some. Of over 150,000 clones in the sample, approximately 94% were seen once. Sequenced input: PBMCs. The receptors come from a man in his sixties with colorectal cancer. Both conserved end residues are part of each CDR3. The order of the fields is clone size, D gene, V gene, J gene, CDR3 protein, CDR3 DNA. The D gene is left open where the match is weak. Clone size is not always given. Where it is, it says once, few, many or a class for expanded clones.

>.|TRBD1|TRBV5-1|TRBJ1-1
CASTLGQGTEAFF
TGCGCCAGCACCCTTGGACAGGGCACTGAAGCTTTCTTT
>.|TRBD2|TRBV7-6|TRBJ2-5
CASSRSSGGPQETQYF
TGTGCCAGCAGCAGATCTAGCGGGGGACCTCAAGAGACCCAGTACTTC
>once|TRBD1|TRBV5-4|TRBJ2-5
CASSLGQGVGFQETQYF
TGTGCCAGCAGCTTGGGACAGGGGGTCGGTTTCCAAGAGACCCAGTACTTC
>.|TRBD1|TRBV5-4|TRBJ2-5
CASSFGQGAETQYF
TGTGCCAGCAGCTTTGGGCAGGGGGCCGAGACCCAGTACTTC
>.|.|TRBV11-3|TRBJ2-5
CASSLNEETQYF
TGTGCCAGCAGCTTAAATGAGGAGACCCAGTACTTC
>.|.|TRBV6-5|TRBJ2-2
CASKGGQNTGELFF
TGTGCCAGCAAGGGGGGCCAGAACACCGGGGAGCTGTTTTTT
>few|.|TRBV25-1|TRBJ1-2
CASSEGLSYGYTF
TGTGCCAGCAGCGAGGGGTTGAGTTATGGCTACACCTTC
>.|TRBD1|TRBV5-1|TRBJ1-1
CASSPAGGTEAFF
TGCGCCAGCAGCCCAGCAGGGGGCACTGAAGCTTTCTTT
>.|.|TRBV6-5|TRBJ2-5
CASSLEQETQYF
TGTGCCTCCTCCTTAGAGCAAGAGACCCAGTACTTC
>.|.|TRBV3-1/TRBV3-2|TRBJ2-1
CASSQGVFGARDNEQFF
TGTGCCAGCAGCCAAGGAGTATTCGGGGCTCGCGACAATGAGCAGTTCTTC
>medium-sized|.|TRBV19|TRBJ1-5
CASSIGVEQPQHF
TGTGCCAGTAGTATAGGGGTAGAGCAGCCCCAGCATTTT
>.|.|TRBV30|TRBJ2-1
CAWSASHNEQFF
TGTGCCTGGAGTGCCTCACACAATGAGCAGTTCTTC
>once|.|TRBV7-9|TRBJ1-2
CASSSHALGSGNYGYTF
TGTGCCAGCAGCTCGCATGCCCTGGGGTCGGGTAACTATGGCTACACCTTC
>.|.|TRBV29-1|TRBJ2-2
CSVAPTNTGELFF
TGCAGCGTTGCACCGACAAACACCGGGGAGCTGTTTTTT
>.|.|TRBV19|TRBJ2-7
CASSSGTAPYEQYF
TGTGCCAGTAGTTCCGGGACTGCCCCCTACGAGCAGTACTTC
>.|.|TRBV10-3|TRBJ1-2
CAIRPGHGYGYTF
TGTGCCATCAGACCCGGACACGGCTATGGCTACACCTTC
>.|.|TRBV19|TRBJ1-1
CASSIEPGRNTEAFF
TGTGCCAGTAGTATAGAACCTGGACGGAACACTGAAGCTTTCTTT
>few|.|TRBV27|TRBJ1-2
CASSLSGFVGGYTF
TGTGCCAGCAGTTTATCAGGATTCGTTGGCGGCTACACCTTC
>.|.|TRBV10-3|TRBJ1-2
CAISEQDYGYTF
TGTGCCATCAGTGAACAGGACTATGGCTACACCTTC
>once|TRBD1|TRBV7-9|TRBJ2-7
CASSLGGGPIYEQYF
TGTGCCAGCAGCTTAGGAGGGGGCCCGATTTACGAGCAGTACTTC
>.|TRBD2|TRBV5-1|TRBJ2-5
CASSLAAGAQETQYF
TGCGCCAGCAGCTTGGCTGCGGGAGCCCAAGAGACCCAGTACTTC
>.|.|TRBV5-5|TRBJ1-2
CASSLWSRGGDGYTF
TGTGCCAGCAGCTTGTGGTCACGAGGAGGGGATGGCTACACCTTC
>.|.|TRBV2|TRBJ1-5
CASRKAGAQPQHF
TGTGCCAGCAGGAAGGCAGGGGCTCAGCCCCAGCATTTT
>.|.|TRBV15|TRBJ1-4
CATSRDLVNEKLFF
TGTGCCACCAGCAGAGATCTGGTAAATGAAAAACTGTTTTTT
>.|.|TRBV4-3|TRBJ1-2
CASSRDTNRDGYTF
TGCGCCAGCAGCCGGGACACTAACAGGGATGGCTACACCTTC
>.|.|TRBV19|TRBJ1-2
CASSLSGTYGYTF
TGTGCCAGTAGTCTGTCCGGGACCTATGGCTACACCTTC
>.|TRBD2|TRBV2|TRBJ2-7
CASSERRLAGGPYEQYF
TGTGCCAGCAGTGAAAGGCGTCTAGCGGGGGGGCCCTACGAGCAGTACTTC
>.|.|TRBV18|TRBJ1-2
CASSPGGNYGYTF
TGTGCCAGCTCACCAGGGGGGAACTATGGCTACACCTTC
>.|TRBD1|TRBV5-6|TRBJ1-2
CASSPGQGLNYGYTF
TGTGCCAGCAGCCCTGGACAGGGTCTGAACTATGGCTACACCTTC
>.|TRBD1|TRBV6-6|TRBJ1-1
CASSYQTGSTEAFF
TGTGCCAGCAGTTACCAGACAGGGAGTACTGAAGCTTTCTTT